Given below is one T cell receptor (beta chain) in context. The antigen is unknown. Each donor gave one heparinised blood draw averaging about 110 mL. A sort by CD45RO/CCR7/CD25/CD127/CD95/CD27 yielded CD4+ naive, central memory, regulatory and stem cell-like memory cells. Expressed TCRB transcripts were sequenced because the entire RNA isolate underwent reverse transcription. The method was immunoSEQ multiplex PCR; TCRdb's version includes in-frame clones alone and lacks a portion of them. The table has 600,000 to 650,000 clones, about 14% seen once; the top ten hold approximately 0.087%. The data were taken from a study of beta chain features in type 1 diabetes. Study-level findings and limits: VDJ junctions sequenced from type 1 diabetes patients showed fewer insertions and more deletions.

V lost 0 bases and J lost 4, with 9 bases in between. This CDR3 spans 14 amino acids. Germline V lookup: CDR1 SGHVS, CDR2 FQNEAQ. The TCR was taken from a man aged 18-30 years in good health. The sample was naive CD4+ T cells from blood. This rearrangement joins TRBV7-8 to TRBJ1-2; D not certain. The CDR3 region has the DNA TGTGCCAGCAGCTTAGCGTGGCAGAGCTATGGCTACACCTTC. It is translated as CASSLAWQSYGYTF.